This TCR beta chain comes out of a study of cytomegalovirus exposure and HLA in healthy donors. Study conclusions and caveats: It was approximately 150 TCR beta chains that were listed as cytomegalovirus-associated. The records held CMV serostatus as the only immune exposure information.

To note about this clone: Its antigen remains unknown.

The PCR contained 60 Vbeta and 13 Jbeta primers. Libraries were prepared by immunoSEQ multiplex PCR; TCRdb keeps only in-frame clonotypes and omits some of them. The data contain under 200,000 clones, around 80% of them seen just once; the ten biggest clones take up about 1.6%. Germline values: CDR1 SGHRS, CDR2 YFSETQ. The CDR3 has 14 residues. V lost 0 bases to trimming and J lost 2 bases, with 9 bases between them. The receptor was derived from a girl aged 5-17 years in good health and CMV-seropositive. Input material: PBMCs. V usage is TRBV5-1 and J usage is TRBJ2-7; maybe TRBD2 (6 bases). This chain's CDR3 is CASSLELAPYEQYF. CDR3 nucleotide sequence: TGCGCCAGCAGCTTGGAACTAGCTCCCTACGAGCAGTACTTC.